Given below is one T cell receptor beta chain in context. Its antigen is currently not known. No per-base quality is available; no much larger clone lies one base away. This entry belongs to a study of cytotoxic CD8 clonotypes in ibrutinib-treated CLL (dated by TCRdb to about 2021). Broadly, across the study: The cohort included roughly 15 treatment-naive and ten to twelve relapsed/refractory patients; approximately 17 were IGHV unmutated. Responses were partial in about 25 patients and complete in 2; after median around 72 months follow-up, about 15 stayed in remission and roughly twelve progressed. Cryopreserved peripheral blood mononuclear cells were obtained before treatment, at response, and at either sustained remission or disease progression. Of the roughly 90 participants in the trial, 25 to 30 had longitudinal samples available. The response samples were drawn at a median of approximately 12 months into treatment, with a range of roughly 6 to 40 months. On average, each sample had some 250,000 productive templates and 96,000 or so productive rearrangements.

For TCR beta library preparation, about 2 micrograms of genomic DNA were isolated from cryopreserved PBMCs. Longitudinal blood samples from CLL patients on ibrutinib monotherapy underwent high-throughput TCR beta sequencing. The patients took part in an open-label, single-center phase 2 trial of ibrutinib monotherapy. General study outcomes and caveats: An increase in clonality was observed at ibrutinib response, with clonality remaining stable during sustained remission and falling back toward baseline at progression. Baseline clonality was found to be higher than that of age-matched healthy donors and was strongly correlated with circulating CD8+ T-cell counts. Sampling times were not matched between patients in sustained remission and patients whose disease was progressing, and lymph node repertoires were not examined. Public clonotypes were found to be uncommon and were observed to contract or remain stable during treatment; the increase in clonality was shown to reflect expansion of private clonotypes at ibrutinib response.

On a MiSeq, deep resolution sequencing aimed for a depth between 1 in 1 million and 1 in 200,000 T cells, with each clonotype covered around 10x on average. The immunoSEQ hsTCRB Kit was used to generate the TCR beta libraries. The paper's data handling went like this. Data were analyzed with ImmunoSEQ Data Assistant and ImmunoSEQ Analyzer, with V, D and J genes assigned per IMGT definitions. Clonality, with values ranging from 0 to 1, was calculated as one minus the normalized Shannon entropy of productive rearrangement frequencies. Only overrepresented clonotypes making up at least 0.05% of the repertoire of each patient were included in the public clonotype analysis. Approximately 13 age-matched healthy donor repertoires from immuneACCESS served as clonality controls. In its TCRdb copy, this immuneACCESS table keeps in-frame sequences only and misses some clones. Where compared with another copy, unresolved V genes explain less than half of these, and the others have no known cause. V and J calls and clone size come straight from that table; D and trimming were deduced from the DNA. This sample lists 40,000 or so clones; approximately 45% were detected once. Approximately 17% of the sample goes to the ten largest clones.

The source material was PBMCs, sampled before ibrutinib treatment. The receptor was derived from a human donor with chronic lymphocytic leukemia.

DNA sequence: TGCGCCAGCAGCACCGGGGACACCACAGAAGCTTTCTTT. This yields the protein CASSTGDTTEAFF. Recombination joined TRBV5-1 with TRBJ1-1; TRBD1 is a possible D gene, resting on 6 matching bases. The V end loses 4 bases and the J end loses 8 bases, and a stretch of 15 bases separates them. Counted from cysteine to phenylalanine, this CDR3 has 13 amino acids. Only CDR3 DNA remains: 39 bases, in frame from the first base. In the germline V gene, CDR1 corresponds to SGHRS and CDR2 to YFSETQ.